What follows are 32 T cell receptor beta chains derived from one specimen sequenced in a study of cytomegalovirus exposure and HLA in healthy donors. A multiplex PCR was run with 60 Vbeta primers and 13 Jbeta primers. The table came from immunoSEQ multiplex PCR; TCRdb's copy has only in-frame clones and leaves some out. The profile shows 90,000 to 120,000 clones, approximately 84% of them singletons. The sequencing input was PBMCs. Receptors were obtained from a man aged 30 to 45 in good health and CMV-seronegative.

The chain has TRBV27 and TRBJ2-1; tentatively, D is TRBD2 (5 bases). Trimming took off 8 bases at V and 5 bases at J, with 10 bases between the two ends. Looked up from germline, CDR1 is MNHEY and CDR2 is SMNVEV (reference sequence). The CDR3 contains 12 residues. DNA for the CDR3: TGTGCCAGCGGGAGTACCGACAATGAGCAGTTCTTC. Residues: CASGSTDNEQFF.

The gene calls are TRBV6-5 and TRBJ1-6, with D hard to call. Germline V CDR1 and CDR2: MNHEY, SVGAGI. This CDR3 is built from 13 residues. Between the trimmed V and J ends, which lost 3 bases and 8 bases, there was a span of 8 bases. For the CDR3, the DNA is TGTGCCAGCAGTTATTTCCGGGATTCACCCCTCCACTTT. The encoded protein is CASSYFRDSPLHF.

The CDR3 protein is CASSENRGESLHF. The DNA for the CDR3 is TGTGCCAGCAGTGAAAATCGGGGGGAGTCCCTCCACTTT. The rearrangement links TRBV2 to TRBJ1-6, with D maybe TRBD1 (5 bases). V was shortened by 2 bases and J by 14 bases, with 13 bases between the two germline ends. There are 13 residues in the CDR3. From germline, CDR1 is SNHLY and CDR2 FYNNEI.

The V call is TRBV9, the J call TRBJ2-4; tentative D call: TRBD2 (5 bases). Germline lookup yields CDR1 SGDLS and CDR2 YYNGEE. The CDR3 consists of 13 residues. Deletions cut 6 bases from V and 8 bases from J, with 15 bases between. The CDR3 loop is CASTSGGSDIQYF. DNA of the CDR3: TGTGCCAGCACGAGTGGTGGTAGCGACATTCAGTACTTC.

DNA of the CDR3: TGTGCCAGCAGCCACGGGGTAGCCAAAAACATTCAGTACTTC. Translating gives CASSHGVAKNIQYF. The rearrangement uses TRBV7-9 and TRBJ2-4; D perhaps matches TRBD2 (5 bases). V shed 5 bases and J shed 0 bases, with 8 bases lying between them. Germline V lookup: CDR1 SEHNR, CDR2 FQNEAQ (reference sequence). The CDR3 extends over 14 amino acids.

This sequence joins TRBV28 and TRBJ2-2; weak D call: TRBD1 (5 bases). CDR1 is MDHEN, CDR2 SYDVKM, per germline. V was pared by 1 base and J by 3 bases, with 9 bases between. This CDR3 is built from 15 residues. The CDR3 sequence is CASSLLGQDTGELFF. In DNA, the CDR3 is TGTGCCAGCAGTTTATTGGGGCAAGACACCGGGGAGCTGTTTTTT.

The gene calls are TRBV7-6 and TRBJ2-5; a weak D match, TRBD2 (6 bases). Trimming pared 7 bases from V and 5 bases from J, leaving 20 bases between. From germline, CDR1 is SGHVS and CDR2 FNYEAQ. The CDR3 contains 15 residues. CDR3 amino acids: CASTSAGTPGETQYF. The CDR3 coding sequence is TGTGCCAGCACTTCGGCGGGGACTCCGGGGGAGACCCAGTACTTC.

The V and J genes are TRBV6-5 and TRBJ1-2, with a weak D call TRBD1 (6 bases). CDR1 and CDR2 (germline): MNHEY, SVGAGI. The CDR3 contains 15 residues. Trimming pared 5 bases from V and 2 bases from J, leaving 15 bases between. CDR3 amino acids: CASSPRPRGNYGYTF. CDR3 nucleotide sequence: TGTGCCAGCAGTCCCCGACCCAGGGGAAACTATGGCTACACCTTC.

This rearrangement joins TRBV20-1 to TRBJ1-2, with 7 nucleotides matching TRBD1. From germline, CDR1 is DFQATT and CDR2 SNEGSKA (reference sequence). The CDR3 covers 11 residues. The CDR3 DNA sequence: TGCAGCGCAGGGGGAGAGTATGGCTACACCTTC. It is translated as CSAGGEYGYTF.

This sequence joins TRBV6-5 and TRBJ1-1; 7 positions agree with TRBD1. The J segment lost 2 bases and the V segment lost 7 bases, leaving 10 bases of the junction unmatched. CDR1 and CDR2 from the germline V gene are MNHEY and SVGAGI. CDR3 length equals 15 residues. In DNA, the CDR3 is TGTGCCAGCAACCGTGATCGGACAGGCAACACTGAAGCTTTCTTT. Translating gives CASNRDRTGNTEAFF.

The chain has TRBV7-2 and TRBJ2-1; TRBD2 aligns across 9 bases. This CDR3 is 15 amino acids long. V lost 5 bases to trimming and J lost 6 bases; unmatched junction nucleotides: 8. In germline, CDR1 is SGHTA, CDR2 FQGNSA. The DNA of the CDR3 is TGTGCCAGCAGCCCCGGCGGGAGGGCGGTCAATGAGCAGTTCTTC. Translated, it gives CASSPGGRAVNEQFF.

The chain carries TRBV2 and TRBJ2-7, with TRBD1 matching over 12 bases. The CDR3 totals 13 residues. Germline V gene lookup returns CDR1 SNHLY and CDR2 FYNNEI. V lost 8 bases to trimming and J lost 7 bases; unmatched junction nucleotides: 6. The CDR3 nucleotides are TGTGCCAGCCGGGGACAGGGGGCGGGAGAGCAGTACTTC. Its protein product is CASRGQGAGEQYF.

This clone was seen more than once but under ten times. The rearrangement joins TRBV10-3 to TRBJ2-1; 16 bases fit TRBD2. The junction had 12 bases not matched to a gene; V was cut back by 10 bases and J by 6 bases. Germline CDR1 ENHRY, CDR2 SYGVKD. This CDR3 is built from 17 residues. The CDR3 DNA sequence: TGTGCCAGTGGTCGGGGACTAGCGGGAGGGAATCGCAATGAGCAGTTCTTC. Translated, it gives CASGRGLAGGNRNEQFF.

J is TRBJ1-1 and V is TRBV2; 10 bases fit TRBD1. Germline-derived CDR1 and CDR2 are SNHLY and FYNNEI. V was clipped by 8 bases and J by 1 base; unmatched bases: 4. CDR3 length: 14 amino acids. CDR3 sequence reads: CASRDRGWNTEAFF. The CDR3 DNA is TGTGCCAGCCGGGACAGGGGTTGGAACACTGAAGCTTTCTTT.

This chain uses TRBV5-1 with TRBJ2-7, with TRBD1 matching 12 bases. Germline CDR1 is SGHRS and CDR2 is YFSETQ. The V segment lost 4 bases and the J segment 5 bases; nucleotides outside the gene matches: 7. The CDR3 has 15 amino acids. The CDR3 protein is CASSLSRDRGHEQYF. In nucleotides, the CDR3 is TGCGCCAGCAGCCTAAGCCGGGACAGGGGGCACGAGCAGTACTTC. Together with reference TRBV5-1 and TRBJ2-7, the CDR3 gives the full variable domain: KAGVTQTPRYLIKTRGQQVTLSCSPISGHRSVSWYQQTPGQGLQFLFEYFSETQRNKGNFPGRFSGRQFSNSRSEMNVSTLELGDSALYLCASSLSRDRGHEQYFGPGTRLTVT.

The rearrangement joins TRBV29-1 to TRBJ2-3, with 8 bases identical to TRBD2. Losses at the gene ends were 7 bases for V and 4 bases for J; bases not matched to a gene: 4. Germline V gives CDR1 SQVTM, CDR2 ANQGSEA. The CDR3 extends over 12 amino acids. In DNA form, the CDR3 reads TGCAGCGAGCGGGAGAATGCAGATACGCAGTATTTT. It is translated as CSERENADTQYF.

The chain combines TRBV11-2 with TRBJ2-7; D perhaps matches TRBD2 (5 bases). The CDR3 is made up of 11 amino acids. Between the trimmed V and J ends, which lost 5 bases and 5 bases, there was a span of 7 bases. The germline V gene has CDR1 SGHAT and CDR2 FQNNGV. Written as DNA, the CDR3 is TGTGCCAGCAGCCCGAGGGACGAGCAGTACTTC. Its translation: CASSPRDEQYF.

The rearrangement uses TRBV5-4 and TRBJ2-7; 9 nucleotides match TRBD1. This CDR3 has 15 residues. Germline values: CDR1 SGHNT, CDR2 YYREEE (reference sequence). With V trimmed by 3 bases and J by 6 bases, 10 bases remained unmatched. The CDR3: CASSSIYGQGSEQYF. The DNA of the CDR3 is TGTGCCAGCAGCTCAATATATGGACAGGGGTCCGAGCAGTACTTC.

This clone was found a few times. V gene TRBV5-1 combines with J gene TRBJ2-1; TRBD2 aligns across 7 bases. V was pared by 1 base and J by 8 bases, with 3 bases of the junction left unmatched. CDR1 is SGHRS and CDR2 is YFSETQ in the germline V gene. The CDR3 extends over 13 amino acids. CDR3 amino acids: CASSLSGIHEQFF. The CDR3, as DNA: TGCGCCAGCAGCTTGAGCGGGATCCATGAGCAGTTCTTC.

The V call is TRBV2, the J call TRBJ2-4, with TRBD2 matching over 8 bases. The CDR3 has 13 residues. The V segment lost 8 bases and the J segment 8 bases; nucleotides outside the gene matches: 8. CDR1 and CDR2 (germline): SNHLY, FYNNEI. This chain's CDR3 is CASLRRGEDIQYF. The CDR3 DNA sequence: TGTGCCAGCCTCCGGCGGGGGGAGGACATTCAGTACTTC.

The genes are TRBV7-2 and TRBJ2-1, with 7 positions matching TRBD1. The CDR3 covers 14 residues. Per the germline V gene, CDR1 is SGHTA and CDR2 is FQGNSA. V was clipped by 5 bases and J by 4 bases; unmatched bases: 5. The CDR3 spells CASSPGQDYNEQFF. In DNA, the CDR3 is TGTGCCAGCAGCCCTGGACAGGATTACAATGAGCAGTTCTTC. The full variable domain, rest sourced from reference TRBV7-2 and TRBJ2-1, is GAGVSQSPSNKVTEKGKDVELRCDPISGHTALYWYRQSLGQGLEFLIYFQGNSAPDKSGLPSDRFSAERTGGSVSTLTIQRTQQEDSAVYLCASSPGQDYNEQFFGPGTRLTVL.

The genes are TRBV7-8 and TRBJ2-7, with 7 bases identical to TRBD1. This CDR3 is 14 amino acids long. Germline CDR1 reads SGHVS; CDR2 reads FQNEAQ. The J segment lost 6 bases and the V segment lost 5 bases, leaving 10 bases of the junction unmatched. The CDR3 DNA reads as TGTGCCAGCAGCCTCGCCCCGACAGGGTCCGAGCAGTACTTC. Protein sequence: CASSLAPTGSEQYF.

V gene TRBV13 combines with J gene TRBJ2-5, with D perhaps matching TRBD2 (6 bases). The CDR3 has 16 residues. Germline V lookup: CDR1 PRHDT, CDR2 FYEKMQ (reference sequence). V was shortened by 5 bases and J by 2 bases, with 18 bases between the two germline ends. The CDR3: CASSQGGLALQETQYF. The CDR3 DNA is TGTGCCAGCAGCCAGGGCGGTCTAGCGCTACAAGAGACCCAGTACTTC.

V is TRBV11-2 and J is TRBJ2-7; 9 nucleotides agree with TRBD2. V dropped 1 base and J dropped 1; count of bases not matched to a gene: 2. Germline V gene data show CDR1 as SGHAT and CDR2 as FQNNGV. The CDR3 loop spans 15 amino acids. The CDR3 loop reads CASSLVAGDSYEQYF. The CDR3 DNA follows: TGTGCCAGCAGCTTAGTAGCGGGAGATTCCTACGAGCAGTACTTC.

This clone was observed a handful of times. The J gene is TRBJ2-2, the V gene TRBV5-4; a possible D gene is TRBD1 (5 bases). From germline, CDR1 is SGHNT and CDR2 YYREEE (reference sequence). With 3 bases removed from V and 6 bases from J, the gap between germline ends came to 9 bases. CDR3 length: 13 residues. CDR3 region: CASSSQGAGELFF. CDR3 DNA: TGTGCCAGCAGCTCACAAGGGGCCGGGGAGCTGTTTTTT.

To note about this clone: Mismatch with germline at one junction end may stem from a read error. Other DNA sequences in this sample translate to the same CDR3. This rearrangement joins TRBV7-9 to TRBJ1-1; 9 nucleotides align to TRBD1. Germline lookup yields CDR1 SEHNR and CDR2 FQNEAQ (reference sequence). This CDR3 region has 16 residues. CDR3 amino acids: CASSRAGQGMNTEAFF. Here the CDR3 DNA reads TGTGCCAGCAGCCGTGCGGGACAGGGAATGAACACTGAAGCTTTCTTC. Full variable domain (missing parts from reference TRBV7-9 and TRBJ1-1): DTGVSQNPRHKITKRGQNVTFRCDPISEHNRLYWYRQTLGQGPEFLTYFQNEAQLEKSRLLSDRFSAERPKGSFSTLEIQRTEQGDSAMYLCASSRAGQGMNTEAFFGQGTRLTVV.

The chain links TRBV30 to TRBJ2-1; D perhaps matches TRBD1 (6 bases). Germline V gives CDR1 GTSNPN, CDR2 SVGIG (reference sequence). Trimming left V 3 bases short and J 12 bases short, with 18 bases between. This CDR3 comprises 13 residues. The CDR3 protein is CAWRGTGPTRQFF. CDR3 coding DNA: TGTGCCTGGAGGGGAACAGGGCCCACTCGGCAGTTCTTC. The variable domain in full, completed from reference TRBV30 and TRBJ2-1, reads SQTIHQWPATLVQPVGSPLSLECTVEGTSNPNLYWYRQAAGRGLQLLFYSVGIGQISSEVPQNLSASRPQDRQFILSSKKLLLSDSGFYLCAWRGTGPTRQFFGPGTRLTVL.

The rearrangement links TRBV27 to TRBJ2-1; D might be TRBD2 (6 bases). Trimming cost V 3 bases and J 7 bases, with 10 bases left between them. Germline CDR1 MNHEY, CDR2 SMNVEV (reference sequence). CDR3 size: 13 residues. Here the CDR3 reads CASSFSGGNEQFF. Here the CDR3 DNA reads TGTGCCAGCAGTTTTAGTGGAGGGAATGAGCAGTTCTTC.

The chain joins TRBV7-3 to TRBJ2-1; possible D gene TRBD2, 6 bases. Trimming cost V 5 bases and J 3 bases, with 11 bases left between them. CDR1 SGHTA and CDR2 FQGTGA come from the germline V gene. CDR3 length: 14 amino acids. The CDR3 DNA sequence: TGTGCCAGCAGCCCGGGACTCTTCTACAATGAGCAGTTCTTC. It translates to CASSPGLFYNEQFF.

The genes are TRBV4-2 and TRBJ2-3, with D unresolved. CDR3 length: 15 amino acids. Germline lookup yields CDR1 LGHNA and CDR2 YNFKEQ. V lost 0 bases and J lost 10, with 17 bases in between. The CDR3 region is CASSQDPGTPRPQYF. The CDR3 bases are TGTGCCAGCAGCCAAGACCCTGGTACCCCGCGGCCGCAGTATTTT.

The chain uses TRBV6-5 and TRBJ2-7; tentatively, D is TRBD2 (6 bases). CDR1 and CDR2 (germline): MNHEY, SVGAGI. Trimming removed 2 bases at V and 5 bases at J, with 10 bases between. The CDR3 contains 13 residues. The CDR3: CASSYGGNHEQYF. In DNA form, the CDR3 reads TGTGCCAGCAGTTACGGCGGGAACCACGAGCAGTACTTC.

This clone was counted a few times. The J gene is TRBJ2-1, the V gene TRBV5-1; 13 bases map to TRBD2. Germline CDR1 SGHRS, CDR2 YFSETQ. Germline trimming cut 2 bases from V and 4 bases from J; bases unmatched to any gene: 3. This CDR3 contains 16 residues. The CDR3 nucleotides read TGCGCCAGCAGCTTCGGGACTAGCGGGGTGTACAATGAGCAGTTCTTC. This codes for CASSFGTSGVYNEQFF.